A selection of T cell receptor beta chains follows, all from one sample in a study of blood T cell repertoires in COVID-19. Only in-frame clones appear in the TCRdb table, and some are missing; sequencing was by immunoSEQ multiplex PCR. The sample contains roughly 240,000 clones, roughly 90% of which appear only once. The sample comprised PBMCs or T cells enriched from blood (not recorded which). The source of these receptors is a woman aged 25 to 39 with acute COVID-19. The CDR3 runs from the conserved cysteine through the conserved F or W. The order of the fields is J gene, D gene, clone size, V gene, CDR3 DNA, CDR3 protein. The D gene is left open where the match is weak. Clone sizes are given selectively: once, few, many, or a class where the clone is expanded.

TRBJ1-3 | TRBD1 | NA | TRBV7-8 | TGTGCCAGCAGCTTATTGGGACAGAAGAAGAGCTCTGGAAACACCATATATTTT | CASSLLGQKKSSGNTIYF
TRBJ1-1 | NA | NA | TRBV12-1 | TGTGCCAGCACCTTCCAGGGCCTGGAGGGGCTAGAAAGAGCTTTCTTT | CASTFQGLEGLERAFF
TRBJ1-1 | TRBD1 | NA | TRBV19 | TGTGCCAGTAGTCTCGGACAGGGCAGGAACACTGAAGCTTTCTTT | CASSLGQGRNTEAFF
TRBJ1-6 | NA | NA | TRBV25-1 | TGTGCCAGCAGTGGCCCTCCCCCGGGCCCGAGGGGGACCCTCCACTTT | CASSGPPPGPRGTLHF
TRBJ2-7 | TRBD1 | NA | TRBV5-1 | TGCGCCAGCAGAGAGGTTCCGGGACAGGACGCCTACGAGCAGTACTTC | CASREVPGQDAYEQYF
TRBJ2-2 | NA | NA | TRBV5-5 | TGTGCCAGCAGCCCGCCATTAAAAGCTGCGGGGACCGGGGAGCTGTTTTTT | CASSPPLKAAGTGELFF
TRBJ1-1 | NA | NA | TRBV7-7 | TGTGCTAGCAGCTACTGGACCCCCGGGGACACTGAAGCTTTCTTT | CASSYWTPGDTEAFF
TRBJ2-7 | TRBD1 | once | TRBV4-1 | TGCGCCAGCAGCCCCACAAGACAGGGCCTTTTGGAGCAGTACTTC | CASSPTRQGLLEQYF
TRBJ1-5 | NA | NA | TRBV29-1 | TGCAGCGTTGATGCAGGGAATAGTCAGCCCCAGCATTTT | CSVDAGNSQPQHF
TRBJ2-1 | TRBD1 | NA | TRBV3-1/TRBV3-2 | TGTGCCAGCAGCCAAGAGGGACAGGGGTGGGGCTCCTACAATGAGCAGTTCTTC | CASSQEGQGWGSYNEQFF
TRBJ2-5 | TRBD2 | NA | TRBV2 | TGTGCCAGCAGTGGCCTAGCGGGGGGGCCCCAAGAGACCCAGTACTTC | CASSGLAGGPQETQYF
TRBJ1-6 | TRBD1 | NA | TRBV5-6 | TGTGCCAGCAGCTTCGGGACAGCCTATAATTCACCCCTCCACTTT | CASSFGTAYNSPLHF
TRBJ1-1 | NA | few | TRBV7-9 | TGTGCCAGCAGCCGCCCGGGCACTGAAGCTTTCTTT | CASSRPGTEAFF
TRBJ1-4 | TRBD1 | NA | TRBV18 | TGTGCCAGCTCGCCGCAGGGGGCGGCTAATGAAAAACTGTTTTTT | CASSPQGAANEKLFF
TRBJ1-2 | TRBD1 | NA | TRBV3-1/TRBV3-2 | TGTGCCAGCAGCCAAAATTCCGGGACAGTTGGTGGCTACACCTTC | CASSQNSGTVGGYTF
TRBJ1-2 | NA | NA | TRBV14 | TGTGCCAGCAGCCAAGTAGTGGGCGATGACTATGGCTACACCTTC | CASSQVVGDDYGYTF
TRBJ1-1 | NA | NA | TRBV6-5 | TGTGCCAGCAGTTACCGGAGACCCAACACTGAAGCTTTCTTT | CASSYRRPNTEAFF
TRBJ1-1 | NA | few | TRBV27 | TGTGCCAGCAGTTTACGGGAGGGGATCTCTGAAGCTTTCTTT | CASSLREGISEAFF
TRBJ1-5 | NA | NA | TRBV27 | TGTGCCAGCAGTGCCTACAGTAGCAATCAGCCCCAGCATTTT | CASSAYSSNQPQHF
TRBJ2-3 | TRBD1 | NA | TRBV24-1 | TGTGCCACCAGTGATACACCGGGACAGGGCACAGATACGCAGTATTTT | CATSDTPGQGTDTQYF
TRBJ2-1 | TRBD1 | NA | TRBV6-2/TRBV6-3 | TGTGCCAGCAGTTATGGCCAGGGGGCTAACAATGAGCAGTTCTTC | CASSYGQGANNEQFF
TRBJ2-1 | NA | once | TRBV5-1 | TGCGCCAGCAGCTTGATACATCCGTCCAATGAGCAGTTCTTC | CASSLIHPSNEQFF
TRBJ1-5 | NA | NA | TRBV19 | TGTGCCAGTACCCCATTGGGAGCGCAGCCCCAGCATTTT | CASTPLGAQPQHF
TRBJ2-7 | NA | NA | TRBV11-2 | TGTGCCAGCAGCTTCGTGAGTCAGGGAGGTTACGAGCAGTACTTC | CASSFVSQGGYEQYF
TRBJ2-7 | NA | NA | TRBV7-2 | TGTGCCAGCAGCTCAAGCGGATACGAGCAGTACTTC | CASSSSGYEQYF
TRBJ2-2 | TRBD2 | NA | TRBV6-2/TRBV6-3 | TGTGCCAGCAGTCCCCTGGGGGGGTTCAAGAACACCGGGGAGCTGTTTTTT | CASSPLGGFKNTGELFF
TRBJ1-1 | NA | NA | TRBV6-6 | TGTGCCAGCAATTGGGAAGTGAGGGACACTGAAGCTTTCTTT | CASNWEVRDTEAFF
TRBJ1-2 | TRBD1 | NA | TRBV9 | TGTGCCAGCAGCGTAGAGCGAGACAGGGGGCTCTATGGCTACACCTTC | CASSVERDRGLYGYTF
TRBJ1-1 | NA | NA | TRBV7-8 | TGTGCCAGCAGCACCTTACAGGGTTGGAACACTGAAGCTTTCTTT | CASSTLQGWNTEAFF